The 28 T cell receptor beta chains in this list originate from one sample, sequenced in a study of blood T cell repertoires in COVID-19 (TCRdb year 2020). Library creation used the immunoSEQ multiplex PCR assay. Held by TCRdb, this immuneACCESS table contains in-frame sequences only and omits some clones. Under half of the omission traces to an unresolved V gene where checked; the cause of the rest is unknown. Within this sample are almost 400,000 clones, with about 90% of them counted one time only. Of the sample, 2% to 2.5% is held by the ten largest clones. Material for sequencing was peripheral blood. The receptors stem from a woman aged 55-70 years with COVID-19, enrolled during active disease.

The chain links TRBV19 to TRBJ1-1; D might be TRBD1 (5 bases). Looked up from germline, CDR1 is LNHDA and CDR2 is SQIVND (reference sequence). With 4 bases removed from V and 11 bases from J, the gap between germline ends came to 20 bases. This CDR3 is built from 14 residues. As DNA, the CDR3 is TGTGCCAGTAGTAATCGGTGGATGGGGGAGGGGGCTTTCTTT. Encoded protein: CASSNRWMGEGAFF.

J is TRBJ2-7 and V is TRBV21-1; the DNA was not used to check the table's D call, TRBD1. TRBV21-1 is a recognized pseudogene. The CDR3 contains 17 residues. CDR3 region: CASSAPTHHRSSYEQYF. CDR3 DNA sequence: TGTGCCAGCAGCGCACCAACCCACCACAGGTCGTCCTACGAGCAGTACTTC.

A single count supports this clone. The CDR3 loop reads CASSGLALEYF. CDR3 sequence (DNA): TGTGCCAGCAGTGGCCTAGCTCTGGAGTATTTT. The rearrangement links TRBV2 to TRBJ2-3; the D gene is possibly TRBD2 (5 bases). With 4 bases removed from V and 13 bases from J, the gap between germline ends came to 12 bases. The length of the CDR3 is 11 residues. Looked up from germline, CDR1 is SNHLY and CDR2 is FYNNEI. The full variable domain, rest sourced from reference TRBV2 and TRBJ2-3, is EPEVTQTPSHQVTQMGQEVILRCVPISNHLYFYWYRQILGQKVEFLVSFYNNEISEKSEIFDDQFSVERPDGSNFTLKIRSTKLEDSAMYFCASSGLALEYFGPGTRLTVL.

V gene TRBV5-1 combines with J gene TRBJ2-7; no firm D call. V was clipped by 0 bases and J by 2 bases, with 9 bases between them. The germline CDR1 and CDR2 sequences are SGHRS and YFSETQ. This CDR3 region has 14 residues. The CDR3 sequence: CASSLDSPTYEQYF. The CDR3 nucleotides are TGCGCCAGCAGCTTGGACAGTCCGACCTACGAGCAGTACTTC.

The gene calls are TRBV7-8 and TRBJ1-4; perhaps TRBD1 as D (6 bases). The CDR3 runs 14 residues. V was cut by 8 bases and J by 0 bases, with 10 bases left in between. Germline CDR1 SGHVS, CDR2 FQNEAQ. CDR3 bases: TGTGCCAGCCGCCAGGGGACAACTAATGAAAAACTGTTTTTT. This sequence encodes CASRQGTTNEKLFF.

The CDR3 region has the DNA TGTGCCAGCAGCTTAGCGGGACTAGCAAGAAATGAGCAGTTCTTC. It yields the protein CASSLAGLARNEQFF. The chain recombines TRBV7-2 with TRBJ2-1, with 9 bases that match TRBD2. Looked up from germline, CDR1 is SGHTA and CDR2 is FQGNSA. This CDR3 is 15 amino acids long. V shed 0 bases and J 7 bases; nucleotides not matched to a gene: 4. The full variable domain, in which reference TRBV7-2 and TRBJ2-1 provide the parts outside the CDR3, is GAGVSQSPSNKVTEKGKDVELRCDPISGHTALYWYRQSLGQGLEFLIYFQGNSAPDKSGLPSDRFSAERTGGSVSTLTIQRTQQEDSAVYLCASSLAGLARNEQFFGPGTRLTVL.

The CDR3 loop is CASSVTGELYNSPLHF. DNA for the CDR3: TGTGCCAGCAGCGTGACAGGGGAATTGTATAATTCACCCCTCCACTTT. V usage is TRBV9 and J usage is TRBJ1-6; 8 bases are a match to TRBD1. Germline V lookup: CDR1 SGDLS, CDR2 YYNGEE. The CDR3 sequence is 16 residues long. With 2 bases clipped from V and 4 bases from J, the junction kept 5 bases outside the gene matches.

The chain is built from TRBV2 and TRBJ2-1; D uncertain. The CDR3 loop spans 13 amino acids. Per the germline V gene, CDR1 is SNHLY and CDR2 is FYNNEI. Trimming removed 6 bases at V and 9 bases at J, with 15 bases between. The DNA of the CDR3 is TGTGCCAGCAGCAACAAGCGAAGAACTGAGCAGTTCTTC. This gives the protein CASSNKRRTEQFF.

CDR3 DNA: TGCGCCAGCAGCGGGGGCGGCGCCACAGATACGCAGTATTTT. Residues: CASSGGGATDTQYF. The rearrangement joins TRBV5-1 to TRBJ2-3; D is perhaps TRBD1 (6 bases). Germline V gene lookup returns CDR1 SGHRS and CDR2 YFSETQ. There are 14 residues in the CDR3. V lost 4 bases to trimming and J lost 2 bases, with 11 bases between them.

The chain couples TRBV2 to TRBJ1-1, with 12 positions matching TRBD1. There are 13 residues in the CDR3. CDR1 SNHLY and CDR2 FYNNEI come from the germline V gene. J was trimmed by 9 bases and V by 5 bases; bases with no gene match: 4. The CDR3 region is CASSPGTGGKAFF. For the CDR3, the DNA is TGTGCCAGCAGTCCCGGGACAGGGGGCAAAGCTTTCTTT.

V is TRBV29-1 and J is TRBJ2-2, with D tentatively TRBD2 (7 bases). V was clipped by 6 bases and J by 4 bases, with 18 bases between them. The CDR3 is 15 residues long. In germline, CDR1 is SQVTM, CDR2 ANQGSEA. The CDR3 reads CSVPLMGGGTGELFF. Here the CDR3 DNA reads TGCAGCGTCCCGCTGATGGGAGGGGGCACCGGGGAGCTGTTTTTT.

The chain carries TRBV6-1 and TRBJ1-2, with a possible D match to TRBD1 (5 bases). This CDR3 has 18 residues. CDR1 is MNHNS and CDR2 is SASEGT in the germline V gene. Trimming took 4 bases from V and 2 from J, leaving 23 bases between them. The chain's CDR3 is CASSGKRRLAGPNYGYTF. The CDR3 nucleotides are TGTGCCAGCAGTGGGAAGAGGCGGTTAGCAGGGCCCAACTATGGCTACACCTTC.

The CDR3 loop is CASSRANYGYTF. The CDR3 nucleotides read TGTGCCAGCAGCAGGGCTAACTATGGCTACACCTTC. The rearrangement uses TRBV2 and TRBJ1-2, with D possibly being TRBD1 (5 bases). The CDR3 totals 12 residues. Per the germline V gene, CDR1 is SNHLY and CDR2 is FYNNEI. Trimming stripped 6 bases from V and 0 bases from J, with 5 bases between.

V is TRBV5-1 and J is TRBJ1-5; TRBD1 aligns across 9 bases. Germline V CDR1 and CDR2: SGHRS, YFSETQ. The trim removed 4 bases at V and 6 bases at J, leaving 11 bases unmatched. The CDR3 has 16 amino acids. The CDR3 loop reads CASSPDTGGAGQPQHF. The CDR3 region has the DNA TGCGCCAGCAGCCCGGATACAGGGGGCGCGGGTCAGCCCCAGCATTTT.

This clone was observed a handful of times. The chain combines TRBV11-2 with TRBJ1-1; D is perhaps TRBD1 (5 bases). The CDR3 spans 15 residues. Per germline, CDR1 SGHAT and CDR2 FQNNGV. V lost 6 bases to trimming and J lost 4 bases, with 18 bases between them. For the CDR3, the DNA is TGTGCCAGCAGAATAGTAGGCAGGGAGGGCACTGAAGCTTTCTTT. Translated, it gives CASRIVGREGTEAFF. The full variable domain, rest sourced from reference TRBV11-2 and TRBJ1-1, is EAGVAQSPRYKIIEKRQSVAFWCNPISGHATLYWYQQILGQGPKLLIQFQNNGVVDDSQLPKDRFSAERLKGVDSTLKIQPAKLEDSAVYLCASRIVGREGTEAFFGQGTRLTVV.

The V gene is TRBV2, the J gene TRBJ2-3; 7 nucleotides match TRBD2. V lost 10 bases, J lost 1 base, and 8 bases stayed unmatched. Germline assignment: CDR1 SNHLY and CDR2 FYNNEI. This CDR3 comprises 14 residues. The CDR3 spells CATRTSSGTDTQYF. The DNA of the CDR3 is TGTGCCACTCGGACTAGTTCGGGCACAGATACGCAGTATTTT.

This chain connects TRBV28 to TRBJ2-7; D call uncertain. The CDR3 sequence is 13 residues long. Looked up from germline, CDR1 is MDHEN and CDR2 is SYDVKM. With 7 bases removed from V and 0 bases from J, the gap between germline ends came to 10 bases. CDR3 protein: CASIQSHSYEQYF. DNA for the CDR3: TGTGCCAGCATTCAGTCGCACTCCTACGAGCAGTACTTC.

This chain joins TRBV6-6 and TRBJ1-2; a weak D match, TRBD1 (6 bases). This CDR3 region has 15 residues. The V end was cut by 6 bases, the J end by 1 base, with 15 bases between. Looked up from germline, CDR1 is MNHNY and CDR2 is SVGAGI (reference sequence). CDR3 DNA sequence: TGTGCCAGCAGCCTTTCCAGGGGAATTAACTATGGCTACACCTTC. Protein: CASSLSRGINYGYTF.

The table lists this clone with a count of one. CDR3 sequence: CASSFVESNQPQHF. The CDR3 nucleotides read TGTGCCAGCAGTTTTGTAGAGAGCAATCAGCCCCAGCATTTT. V and J are TRBV6-5 and TRBJ1-5; D remains unclear. Trimming stripped 4 bases from V and 1 base from J, with 8 bases between. The length of the CDR3 is 14 residues. Germline values: CDR1 MNHEY, CDR2 SVGAGI.

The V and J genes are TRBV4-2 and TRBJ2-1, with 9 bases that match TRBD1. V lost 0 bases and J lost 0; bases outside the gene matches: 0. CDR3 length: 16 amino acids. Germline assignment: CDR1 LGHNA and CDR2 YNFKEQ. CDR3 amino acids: CASSQETGGSYNEQFF. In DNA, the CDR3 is TGTGCCAGCAGCCAAGAGACAGGGGGCTCCTACAATGAGCAGTTCTTC.

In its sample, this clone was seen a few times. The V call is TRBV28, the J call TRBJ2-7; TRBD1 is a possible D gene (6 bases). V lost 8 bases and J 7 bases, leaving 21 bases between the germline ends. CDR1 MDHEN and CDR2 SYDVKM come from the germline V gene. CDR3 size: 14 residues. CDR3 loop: CASAMTGPPGEQYF. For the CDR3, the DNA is TGTGCCAGCGCGATGACAGGACCCCCGGGGGAGCAGTACTTC. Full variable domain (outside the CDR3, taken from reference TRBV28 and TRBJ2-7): DVKVTQSSRYLVKRTGEKVFLECVQDMDHENMFWYRQDPGLGLRLIYFSYDVKMKEKGDIPEGYSVSREKKERFSLILESASTNQTSMYLCASAMTGPPGEQYFGPGTRLTVT.

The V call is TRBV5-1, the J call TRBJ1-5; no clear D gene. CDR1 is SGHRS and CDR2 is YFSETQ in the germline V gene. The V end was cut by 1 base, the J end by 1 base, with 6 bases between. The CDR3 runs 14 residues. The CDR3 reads CASSLSGSNQPQHF. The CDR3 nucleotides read TGCGCCAGCAGCTTGTCTGGCAGCAATCAGCCCCAGCATTTT.

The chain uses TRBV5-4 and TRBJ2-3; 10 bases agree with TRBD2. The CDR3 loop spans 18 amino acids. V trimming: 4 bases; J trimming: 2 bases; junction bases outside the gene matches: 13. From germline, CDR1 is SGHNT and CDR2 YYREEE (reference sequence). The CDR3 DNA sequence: TGTGCCAGCAGCCCCGGGGGAACTAGCGGGGATATCACAGATACGCAGTATTTT. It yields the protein CASSPGGTSGDITDTQYF.

The CDR3 bases are TGTGCCAGCAGCGCCGGGGGGGACCAGGATCAGCCCCAGCATTTT. It translates to CASSAGGDQDQPQHF. The gene calls are TRBV7-2 and TRBJ1-5, with a weak D call TRBD1 (5 bases). The CDR3 length is 15 residues. With 5 bases removed from V and 5 bases from J, the gap between germline ends came to 16 bases. Germline loops: CDR1 SGHTA, CDR2 FQGNSA.

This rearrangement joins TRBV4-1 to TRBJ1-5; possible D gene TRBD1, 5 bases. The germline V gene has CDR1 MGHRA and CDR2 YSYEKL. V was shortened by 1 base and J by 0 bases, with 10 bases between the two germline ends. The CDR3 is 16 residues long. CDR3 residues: CASSQGTLYSNQPQHF. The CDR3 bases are TGCGCCAGCAGCCAAGGGACATTGTATAGCAATCAGCCCCAGCATTTT.

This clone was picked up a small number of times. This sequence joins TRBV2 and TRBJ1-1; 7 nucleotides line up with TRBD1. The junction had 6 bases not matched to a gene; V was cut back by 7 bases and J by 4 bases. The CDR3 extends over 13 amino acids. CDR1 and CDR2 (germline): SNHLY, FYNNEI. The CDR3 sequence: CASTRQGITEAFF. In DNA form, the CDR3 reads TGTGCCAGCACTCGACAGGGAATCACTGAAGCTTTCTTT.

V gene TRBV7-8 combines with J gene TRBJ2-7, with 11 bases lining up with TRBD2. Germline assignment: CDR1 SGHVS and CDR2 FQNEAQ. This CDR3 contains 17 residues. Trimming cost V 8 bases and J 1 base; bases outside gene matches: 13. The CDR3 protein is CASAFIAGGQRSYEQYF. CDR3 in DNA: TGTGCCAGCGCCTTTATAGCGGGGGGGCAAAGGTCCTACGAGCAGTACTTC.

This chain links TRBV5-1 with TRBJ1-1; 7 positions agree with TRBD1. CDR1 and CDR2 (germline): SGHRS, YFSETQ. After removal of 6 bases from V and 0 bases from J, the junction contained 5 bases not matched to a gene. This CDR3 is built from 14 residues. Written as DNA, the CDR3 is TGCGCCAGCACACGACAGGGAATGAACACTGAAGCTTTCTTT. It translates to CASTRQGMNTEAFF. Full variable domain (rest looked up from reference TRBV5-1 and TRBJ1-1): KAGVTQTPRYLIKTRGQQVTLSCSPISGHRSVSWYQQTPGQGLQFLFEYFSETQRNKGNFPGRFSGRQFSNSRSEMNVSTLELGDSALYLCASTRQGMNTEAFFGQGTRLTVV.